The T cell receptor (beta chain) under discussion was sequenced for a study of OX40 agonist ivuxolimab in advanced cancers. This CDR3 contains 16 residues. Germline V CDR1 and CDR2: ENHRY, SYGVKD. Trimming stripped 8 bases from V and 7 bases from J, with 26 bases between. Profiled with immunoSEQ multiplex PCR; TCRdb holds only in-frame clones, not every one. The table lists 75,000 to 95,000 clones, 84% of them singletons. This clonotype was sampled from an adult with an advanced solid tumor such as melanoma, head and neck, liver or kidney cancer. The material was CD4+ or CD8+ T cells sorted from blood, obtained in a trial of the OX40 agonist ivuxolimab. The rearrangement uses TRBV10-3 and TRBJ1-1; D not certain. CDR3 residues: CAISDPNEGRSGEAFF. The CDR3 nucleotides read TGTGCCATCTCAGATCCAAATGAGGGTCGGTCTGGTGAAGCTTTCTTT.